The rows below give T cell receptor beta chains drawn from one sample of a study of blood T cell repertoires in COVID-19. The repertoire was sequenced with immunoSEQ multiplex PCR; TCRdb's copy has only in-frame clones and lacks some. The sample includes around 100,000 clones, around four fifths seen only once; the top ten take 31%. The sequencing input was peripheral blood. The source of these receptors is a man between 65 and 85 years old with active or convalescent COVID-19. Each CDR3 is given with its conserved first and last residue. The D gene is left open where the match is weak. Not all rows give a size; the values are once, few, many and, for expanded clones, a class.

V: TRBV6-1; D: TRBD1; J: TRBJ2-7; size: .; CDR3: CASSEQGGRYEQYF; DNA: TGTGCCAGCAGTGAACAAGGGGGCCGGTACGAGCAGTACTTC
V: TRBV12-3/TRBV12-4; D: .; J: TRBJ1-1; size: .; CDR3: CASSLQGGTEAFF; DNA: TGTGCCAGCAGTTTGCAGGGTGGCACTGAAGCTTTCTTT
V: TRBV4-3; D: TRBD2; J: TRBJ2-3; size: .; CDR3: CASSQGERGATDTQYF; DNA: TGCGCCAGCAGCCAAGGCGAGCGGGGGGCCACAGATACGCAGTATTTT
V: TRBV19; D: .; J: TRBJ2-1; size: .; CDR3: CASSDSSKDEQFF; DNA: TGTGCCAGTAGCGACAGTTCTAAAGATGAGCAGTTCTTC
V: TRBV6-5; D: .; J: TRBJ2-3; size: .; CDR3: CATEDSTDTQYF; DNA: TGTGCCACGGAGGACAGCACAGATACGCAGTATTTT
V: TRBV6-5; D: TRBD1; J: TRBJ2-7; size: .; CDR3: CASSRQGAIHEQYF; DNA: TGTGCCAGCAGTCGACAGGGGGCTATCCACGAGCAGTACTTC
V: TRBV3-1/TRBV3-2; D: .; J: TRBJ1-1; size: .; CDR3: CASSQDLGASEAFF; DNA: TGTGCCAGCAGCCAAGATCTGGGGGCCTCTGAAGCTTTCTTT
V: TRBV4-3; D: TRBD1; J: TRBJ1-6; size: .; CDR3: CASTDRVGDNSPLHF; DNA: TGCGCCAGCACCGACAGGGTAGGGGATAATTCACCCCTCCACTTT
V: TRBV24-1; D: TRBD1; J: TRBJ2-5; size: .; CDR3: CATRDSKETQYF; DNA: TGTGCCACCCGGGACAGTAAAGAGACCCAGTACTTC
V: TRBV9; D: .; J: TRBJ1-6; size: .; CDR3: CASSEQVTPNNSPLHF; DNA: TGTGCCAGCAGCGAACAGGTGACACCAAATAATTCACCCCTCCACTTT
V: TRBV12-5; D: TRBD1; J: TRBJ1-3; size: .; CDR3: CASGSLVITGGSGNTIYF; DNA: TGTGCTAGTGGTTCGCTCGTTATAACAGGGGGATCTGGAAACACCATATATTTT
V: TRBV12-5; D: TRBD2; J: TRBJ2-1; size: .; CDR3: CASGLYSGSSYNEQFF; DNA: TGTGCTAGTGGTTTGTATAGCGGGAGCTCCTACAATGAGCAGTTCTTC
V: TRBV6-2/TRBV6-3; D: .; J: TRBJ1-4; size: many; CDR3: CASSYSPTWYPNEKLFF; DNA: TGTGCCAGCAGTTACTCGCCGACATGGTACCCTAATGAAAAACTGTTTTTT
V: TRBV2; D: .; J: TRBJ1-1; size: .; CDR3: CASSEGVNTEAFF; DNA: TGTGCCAGCAGTGAAGGAGTTAACACTGAAGCTTTCTTT
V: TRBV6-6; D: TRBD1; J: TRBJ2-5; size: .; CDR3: CASSYPGDRGKETQYF; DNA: TGTGCCAGCAGTTACCCGGGTGACAGGGGTAAAGAGACCCAGTACTTC
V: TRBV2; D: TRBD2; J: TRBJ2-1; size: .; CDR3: CASLAGGYNEQFF; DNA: TGTGCCAGCTTGGCGGGGGGGTACAATGAGCAGTTCTTC
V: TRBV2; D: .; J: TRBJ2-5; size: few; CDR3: CASSYRSTQETQYF; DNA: TGTGCCAGCAGTTACAGGAGTACCCAAGAGACCCAGTACTTC
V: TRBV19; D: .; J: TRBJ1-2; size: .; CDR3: CASSMIGGTNYGYTF; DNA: TGTGCCAGTAGTATGATTGGGGGGACTAACTATGGCTACACCTTC
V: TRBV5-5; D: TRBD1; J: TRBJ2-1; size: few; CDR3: CASSRGQEYDEQFF; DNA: TGTGCCAGCAGCCGTGGACAGGAATACGATGAGCAGTTCTTC
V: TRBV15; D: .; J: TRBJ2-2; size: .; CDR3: CATSRAPLGRSNTGELFF; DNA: TGTGCCACCAGCAGAGCCCCCCTTGGTCGGTCGAACACCGGGGAGCTGTTTTTT
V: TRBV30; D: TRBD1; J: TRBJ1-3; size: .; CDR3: CAWSPTGVGNTIYF; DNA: TGTGCCTGGAGTCCAACAGGGGTCGGGAACACCATATATTTT
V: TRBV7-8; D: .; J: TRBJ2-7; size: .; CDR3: CASSLDSSYEQYF; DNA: TGTGCCAGCAGCCTCGACAGTTCCTACGAGCAGTACTTC
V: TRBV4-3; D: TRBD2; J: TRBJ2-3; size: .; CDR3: CASSQRAGTSRSDTQYF; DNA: TGCGCCAGCAGCCAACGCGCCGGGACTAGCAGATCAGATACGCAGTATTTT
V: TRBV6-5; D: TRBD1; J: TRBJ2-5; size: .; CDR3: CASSYLTGKETQYF; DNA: TGTGCCAGCAGTTACCTGACAGGGAAAGAGACCCAGTACTTC
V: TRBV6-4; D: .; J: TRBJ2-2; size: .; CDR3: CASSDAGDGELFF; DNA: TGTGCCAGCAGTGACGCAGGGGACGGGGAGCTGTTTTTT
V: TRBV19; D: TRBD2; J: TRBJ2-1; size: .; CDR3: CASSTRTSGLYNEQFF; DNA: TGTGCCAGTAGTACCCGGACTAGCGGTCTTTACAATGAGCAGTTCTTC
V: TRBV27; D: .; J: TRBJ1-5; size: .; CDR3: CASSFEGVGNQPQHF; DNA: TGTGCCAGCAGTTTTGAAGGGGTAGGGAATCAGCCCCAGCATTTT
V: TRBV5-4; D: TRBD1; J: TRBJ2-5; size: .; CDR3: CASSRDRAGETQYF; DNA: TGTGCCAGCAGTCGGGACAGGGCCGGAGAGACCCAGTACTTC
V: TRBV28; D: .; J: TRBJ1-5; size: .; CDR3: CASSLSGGSNQPQHF; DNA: TGTGCCAGCAGTTTATCCGGCGGATCAAATCAGCCCCAGCATTTT